Below are 18 T cell receptor beta chains sequenced from a single sample in a study of neoadjuvant anti-PD-1 for oral cavity cancer. Sequenced by immunoSEQ multiplex PCR; TCRdb stores in-frame clones only, minus some. The data contain around 81,000 clones, approximately 80% of them singletons. The material was PBMCs, obtained before nivolumab (anti-PD-1) treatment. These receptors came from a person between 40 and 79 years old with oral cavity squamous cell carcinoma.

The V gene is TRBV5-6, the J gene TRBJ1-4; D is unresolved. Trimming took 1 base from V and 3 from J, leaving 7 bases between them. Germline V gives CDR1 SGHDT, CDR2 YYEEEE. The length of the CDR3 is 14 residues. CDR3 region: CASSLTAPNEKLFF. The CDR3 nucleotides are TGTGCCAGCAGCTTGACAGCCCCTAATGAAAAACTGTTTTTT. The entire variable domain, with the rest obtained from reference TRBV5-6 and TRBJ1-4, is as follows: DAGVTQSPTHLIKTRGQQVTLRCSPKSGHDTVSWYQQALGQGPQFIFQYYEEEERQRGNFPDRFSGHQFPNYSSELNVNALLLGDSALYLCASSLTAPNEKLFFGSGTQLSVL.

This clone was detected once. This chain joins TRBV6-1 and TRBJ1-5; 8 nucleotides agree with TRBD1. This CDR3 has 16 amino acids. CDR1 is MNHNS and CDR2 is SASEGT in the germline V gene. V dropped 6 bases and J dropped 2; count of bases not matched to a gene: 9. This CDR3 is CASREPGGGGNQPQHF. Here the CDR3 DNA reads TGTGCCAGCAGGGAACCAGGGGGCGGAGGCAATCAGCCCCAGCATTTT.

By share, this clone ranks as medium-sized. The chain carries TRBV2 and TRBJ1-1; 7 nucleotides line up with TRBD1. V was pared by 4 bases and J by 10 bases, with 9 bases of the junction left unmatched. Germline-derived CDR1 and CDR2 are SNHLY and FYNNEI. The CDR3 length is 13 residues. The CDR3 DNA reads as TGTGCCAGCAGTGGGAAGGGGGCGCTCGTAGCTTTCTTT. Its protein product is CASSGKGALVAFF.

This chain links TRBV6-1 with TRBJ2-2, with a possible D match to TRBD1 (6 bases). This CDR3 spans 14 amino acids. V was trimmed by 1 base and J by 6 bases, leaving 9 bases between them. The germline CDR1 and CDR2 sequences are MNHNS and SASEGT. DNA of the CDR3: TGTGCCAGCAGTGAAGTCAGGGGTCCCGGGGAGCTGTTTTTT. It encodes CASSEVRGPGELFF.

The V and J genes are TRBV29-1 and TRBJ2-2; D not certain. The CDR3 sequence is 15 residues long. From germline, CDR1 is SQVTM and CDR2 ANQGSEA. V shed 4 bases and J shed 0 bases, with 12 bases lying between them. The CDR3 loop is CSVGSQNANTGELFF. CDR3 nucleotides: TGCAGCGTTGGTAGCCAGAACGCGAACACCGGGGAGCTGTTTTTT.

This clone was counted a single time. The chain combines TRBV7-9 with TRBJ1-1; D is undetermined. Between the trimmed V and J ends, which lost 1 base and 6 bases, there was a span of 6 bases. The CDR3 covers 12 residues. Per germline, CDR1 SEHNR and CDR2 FQNEAQ (reference sequence). The CDR3 is CASSLEIPEAFF. CDR3 nucleotides: TGTGCCAGCAGCTTAGAAATCCCTGAAGCTTTCTTT.

The gene calls are TRBV6-1 and TRBJ2-1, with 8 bases matching TRBD2. Trimming took 3 bases from V and 9 from J; bases not matched to a gene: 13. The CDR3 is 16 amino acids. Germline CDR1 MNHNS, CDR2 SASEGT. The CDR3 region has the DNA TGTGCCAGCAGTGAGGCTAGCGGGTTCGGTGGAGGTGAGCAGTTCTTC. Translated, it gives CASSEASGFGGGEQFF.

The V gene is TRBV19, the J gene TRBJ2-4; a weak D match, TRBD1 (7 bases). Trimming cost V 8 bases and J 0 bases, with 17 bases left between them. This CDR3 is 16 amino acids long. Germline V gene lookup returns CDR1 LNHDA and CDR2 SQIVND (reference sequence). The DNA of the CDR3 is TGTGCCAGTCATAGGAGGGGGCCGCTAGCCAAAAACATTCAGTACTTC. It codes for CASHRRGPLAKNIQYF.

The CDR3 region is CASSFSSVRGSNQPQHF. CDR3 DNA: TGTGCCAGCAGCTTTAGTTCGGTCAGGGGTAGCAATCAGCCCCAGCATTTT. J is TRBJ1-5 and V is TRBV7-2, with TRBD1 as a possible D gene (6 bases). CDR1 and CDR2 (germline): SGHTA, FQGNSA. Trimming pared 3 bases from V and 0 bases from J, leaving 15 bases between. This CDR3 is 17 amino acids long.

In regard to this clone: The conserved closing phenylalanine or tryptophan is absent in this CDR3, likely reflecting a read error. Because the CDR3's place on the DNA is in doubt, the DNA is left out and the CDR3 is given as listed by TCRdb. The J gene is TRBJ2-7, the V gene TRBV19; no DNA check was done on the table's D call, TRBD2. The length of the CDR3 is 15 amino acids, counting both ends. The germline gives CDR1 LNHDA, CDR2 SQIVND (reference sequence). CDR3 residues: CASSEGSGILSPITI.

The chain links TRBV2 to TRBJ1-2, with D perhaps TRBD1 (5 bases). The CDR3 has 13 residues. The V end was cut by 0 bases, the J end by 7 bases, with 9 bases between. The germline V gene encodes CDR1 SNHLY and CDR2 FYNNEI. This CDR3 reads CASSEAETVGYTF. CDR3 DNA: TGTGCCAGCAGTGAAGCGGAGACAGTTGGCTACACCTTC.

The CDR3 reads CAAKKDRGIGEAFF. CDR3 sequence (DNA): TGCGCCGCAAAGAAAGACAGGGGAATAGGTGAAGCTTTCTTT. The rearrangement links TRBV10-2 to TRBJ1-1, with 8 bases identical to TRBD1. The J segment lost 7 bases and the V segment lost 11 bases, leaving 15 bases of the junction unmatched. The CDR3 is 14 amino acids. Germline CDR1 is WSHSY and CDR2 is SAAADI.

This chain joins TRBV27 and TRBJ2-3, with a possible D match to TRBD2 (5 bases). Trimming pared 3 bases from V and 3 bases from J, leaving 16 bases between. CDR1 and CDR2 (germline): MNHEY, SMNVEV (reference sequence). The CDR3 covers 16 residues. CDR3 amino acids: CASSFIAHLGTDTQYF. The DNA for the CDR3 is TGTGCCAGCAGTTTTATAGCGCACCTGGGGACAGATACGCAGTATTTT.

V gene TRBV6-6 combines with J gene TRBJ2-1; TRBD1 matches 9 bases. The CDR3 loop spans 14 amino acids. After removal of 2 bases from V and 7 bases from J, the junction contained 3 bases not matched to a gene. Looked up from germline, CDR1 is MNHNY and CDR2 is SVGAGI (reference sequence). CDR3 sequence: CASSYGTGWNEQFF. As DNA, the CDR3 is TGTGCCAGCAGTTACGGGACAGGGTGGAATGAGCAGTTCTTC.

The gene calls are TRBV5-6 and TRBJ2-3; 9 bases match TRBD1. This CDR3 is 15 amino acids long. Trimming cost V 4 bases and J 2 bases; bases outside gene matches: 5. From germline, CDR1 is SGHDT and CDR2 YYEEEE. DNA of the CDR3: TGTGCCAGCAGCCCGGGACAGGGTTACACAGATACGCAGTATTTT. Translation: CASSPGQGYTDTQYF.

Only a few counts were recorded for this clone. The chain links TRBV5-1 to TRBJ1-2; tentatively, D is TRBD1 (6 bases). Germline CDR1 is SGHRS and CDR2 is YFSETQ. Trimming removed 3 bases at V and 0 bases at J, with 12 bases between. This CDR3 spans 15 amino acids. The CDR3 DNA reads as TGCGCCAGCAGCTCACAGGGAACTGCTAACTATGGCTACACCTTC. Amino acid sequence: CASSSQGTANYGYTF. Together with reference TRBV5-1 and TRBJ1-2, the CDR3 gives the full variable domain: KAGVTQTPRYLIKTRGQQVTLSCSPISGHRSVSWYQQTPGQGLQFLFEYFSETQRNKGNFPGRFSGRQFSNSRSEMNVSTLELGDSALYLCASSSQGTANYGYTFGSGTRLTVV.

The chain carries TRBV2 and TRBJ2-7; D gene ambiguous. The CDR3 has 11 residues. Germline-derived CDR1 and CDR2 are SNHLY and FYNNEI. V dropped 5 bases and J dropped 6 bases, with 8 bases sitting between them. CDR3 bases: TGTGCCAGCAGTTCCGGTTTCGAGCAGTACTTC. Translating gives CASSSGFEQYF.

This clone was observed at least ten times. The chain joins TRBV28 to TRBJ1-5; D not certain. From germline, CDR1 is MDHEN and CDR2 SYDVKM. The CDR3 is 17 residues long. Trimming pared 3 bases from V and 1 base from J, leaving 16 bases between. DNA of the CDR3: TGTGCCAGCAGTTTCAGTTTCCCGTTTGGGAGCAATCAGCCCCAGCATTTT. It codes for CASSFSFPFGSNQPQHF.